This is a list of T cell receptor beta chains from one sample in a study of blood T cells in healthy people across ages. TCRdb used MiXCR to reprocess the 5' RACE reads, holding one entry per CDR3 protein. This sample has roughly 1.7 million distinct CDR3 sequences, with about 35% found just once. Sample: blood. These receptors all come from a woman aged 25 to 45 in good health. CDR3s include the opening cysteine and the closing phenylalanine or tryptophan. Each record gives: CDR3 protein, CDR3 DNA, clone size, V gene, J gene, D gene. D genes are given only for firm matches. Clone size is shown for a subset of rows, as once, few, many or a class of expanded clone.

CDR3 protein: CASSLVGRVDSPLHF; CDR3 DNA: TGCGCCAGCAGCTTGGTGGGCAGGGTTGATTCACCCCTCCACTTT; clone size: -; V gene: TRBV5-1; J gene: TRBJ1-6; D gene: -
CDR3 protein: CASSGLLAGDDEQYF; CDR3 DNA: TGTGCCAGCAGCGGACTTCTAGCGGGAGACGACGAGCAGTACTTC; clone size: -; V gene: TRBV7-9; J gene: TRBJ2-7; D gene: TRBD2
CDR3 protein: CSVEDPWTSGSAYNEQFF; CDR3 DNA: TGCAGCGTTGAAGATCCTTGGACTAGCGGGAGCGCCTACAATGAGCAGTTCTTC; clone size: -; V gene: TRBV29-1; J gene: TRBJ2-1; D gene: TRBD2
CDR3 protein: CASSLVPGGEPNIGEELFF; CDR3 DNA: TGTGCCAGCAGCTTGGTGCCTGGAGGGGAACCTAATATCGGGGAGGAGCTGTTTTTT; clone size: -; V gene: TRBV5-6; J gene: TRBJ2-2; D gene: -
CDR3 protein: CASTLRGGYTF; CDR3 DNA: TGTGCCAGCACCTTGAGGGGTGGCTACACCTTC; clone size: -; V gene: TRBV25-1; J gene: TRBJ1-2; D gene: -
CDR3 protein: CSASSPTSYNEQFF; CDR3 DNA: TGCAGTGCTTCTTCCCCCACCTCCTACAATGAGCAGTTCTTC; clone size: many; V gene: TRBV20-1; J gene: TRBJ2-1; D gene: -
CDR3 protein: CASSRGTSGGPVQETQYF; CDR3 DNA: TGCGCCAGCAGCCGCGGGACTAGCGGGGGGCCTGTCCAAGAGACCCAGTACTTC; clone size: -; V gene: TRBV5-1; J gene: TRBJ2-5; D gene: TRBD2
CDR3 protein: CASSPVRNRSYEQYF; CDR3 DNA: TGTGCCAGCAGTCCGGTCCGGAACAGGTCGTACGAGCAGTACTTC; clone size: -; V gene: TRBV12-3/TRBV12-4; J gene: TRBJ2-7; D gene: -
CDR3 protein: CASSSGTSGGGEQYF; CDR3 DNA: TGTGCCAGCAGCAGTGGGACTAGCGGGGGTGGAGAGCAGTACTTC; clone size: -; V gene: TRBV7-6; J gene: TRBJ2-7; D gene: TRBD2
CDR3 protein: CSATDQTTQYF; CDR3 DNA: TGCAGTGCTACGGACCAAACCACCCAGTACTTC; clone size: few; V gene: TRBV20-1; J gene: TRBJ2-5; D gene: -
CDR3 protein: CASSLGTVANYGYTF; CDR3 DNA: TGTGCCAGCAGCCTCGGGACAGTAGCTAACTATGGCTACACCTTC; clone size: many; V gene: TRBV7-2; J gene: TRBJ1-2; D gene: TRBD1
CDR3 protein: CASSAFSEFGTDTQYF; CDR3 DNA: TGCGCCAGCAGCGCATTTTCAGAATTTGGGACAGATACGCAGTATTTT; clone size: few; V gene: TRBV5-1; J gene: TRBJ2-3; D gene: -
CDR3 protein: CASSLGRAGELFF; CDR3 DNA: TGTGCCAGCAGTTTGGGTAGGGCCGGGGAGCTGTTTTTT; clone size: few; V gene: TRBV27; J gene: TRBJ2-2; D gene: -
CDR3 protein: CASSLRLAGGRYEQYF; CDR3 DNA: TGTGCCAGCAGCCTCCGGTTAGCGGGAGGGCGGTACGAGCAGTACTTC; clone size: -; V gene: TRBV11-2; J gene: TRBJ2-7; D gene: TRBD2
CDR3 protein: CTSPRRDRGQETQYF; CDR3 DNA: TGTACCAGCCCCAGAAGGGATAGGGGGCAAGAGACCCAGTACTTC; clone size: -; V gene: TRBV6-9; J gene: TRBJ2-5; D gene: -
CDR3 protein: CASSPVAGANNEQFF; CDR3 DNA: TGTGCCAGCAGCCCGGTAGCGGGAGCGAACAATGAGCAGTTCTTC; clone size: -; V gene: TRBV28; J gene: TRBJ2-1; D gene: TRBD2
CDR3 protein: CASSQGTGWDTEAFF; CDR3 DNA: TGTGCCAGCAGCCAGGGGACAGGGTGGGACACTGAAGCTTTCTTT; clone size: -; V gene: TRBV3-1; J gene: TRBJ1-1; D gene: TRBD1